The next 3 T cell receptor beta chains were all read from a single sample in a study of patients and donors after allogeneic stem cell transplantation. MiXCR, applied by TCRdb to the RT-PCR reads, yields one record per CDR3 protein. The data contain about 200,000 distinct CDR3 sequences, around 41% of them singletons. The sequencing sample was made of blood, either unsorted or a sorted T cell fraction (not recorded which). Every receptor here comes from a human donor who was either an allogeneic HSCT recipient or a stem cell or donor lymphocyte infusion donor (not recorded which). It is not recorded whose cells these are; they may come from a transplant donor.

This clonotype was detected only a few times. The V call is TRBV9, the J call TRBJ1-1, with 8 bases matching TRBD1. This CDR3 spans 14 amino acids. V gave up 4 bases and J gave up 0 bases; unmatched junction bases: 2. Germline V gene sequence: CDR1 SGDLS, CDR2 YYNGEE. This CDR3 is CASSLTGVNTEAFF. The CDR3, as DNA: TGTGCCAGCAGCCTGACAGGGGTGAACACTGAAGCTTTCTTT.

The gene calls are TRBV12-3 or TRBV12-4 and TRBJ1-1; TRBD1 aligns across 9 bases. After removal of 5 bases from V and 4 bases from J, the junction contained 11 bases not matched to a gene. The CDR3 length is 16 residues. The CDR3 loop is CASSLGQGSKSTEAFF. Written as DNA, the CDR3 is TGTGCCAGCAGTCTCGGACAGGGGTCCAAGAGCACTGAAGCTTTCTTT.

The J gene is TRBJ1-3, the V gene TRBV5-8; D might be TRBD1 (5 bases). The CDR3 has 13 residues. V lost 1 base to trimming and J lost 8 bases, with 10 bases between them. Germline V gene sequence: CDR1 SGHTS, CDR2 YDEGEE. Here the CDR3 reads CASSLSGWDTIYF. The CDR3, as DNA: TGTGCCAGCAGCTTGTCAGGGTGGGACACCATATATTTT.